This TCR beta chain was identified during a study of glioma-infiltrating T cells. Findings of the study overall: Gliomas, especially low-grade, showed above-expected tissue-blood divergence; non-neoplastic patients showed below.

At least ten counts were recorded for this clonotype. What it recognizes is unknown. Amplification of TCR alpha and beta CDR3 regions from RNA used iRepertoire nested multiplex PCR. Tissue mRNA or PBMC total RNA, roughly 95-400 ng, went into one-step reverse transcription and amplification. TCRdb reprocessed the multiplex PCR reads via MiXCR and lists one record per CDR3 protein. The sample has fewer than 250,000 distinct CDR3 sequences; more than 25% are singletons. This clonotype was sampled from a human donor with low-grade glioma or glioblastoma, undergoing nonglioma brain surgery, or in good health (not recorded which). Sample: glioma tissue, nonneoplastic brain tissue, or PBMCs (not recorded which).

The CDR3, as DNA: TGTGCCAGCAGCTTAGTTAGGACAGGGACTGAAGCTTTCTTT. It yields the protein CASSLVRTGTEAFF. This sequence joins TRBV7-2 and TRBJ1-1; TRBD1 matches 8 bases. V gave up 1 base and J gave up 5 bases; unmatched junction bases: 3. This CDR3 is built from 14 residues. Germline assignment: CDR1 SGHTA and CDR2 FQGNSA.